The entry below gives a single T cell receptor (beta chain) sequence along with its context. Its antigen remains unknown. Amplified TCR beta CDR3 regions came from RNA transcripts. Primed by the HTBI set, a first-round RT-PCR was run on the TCR CDR3. One entry per CDR3 protein, called by TCRdb with MiXCR from the multiplex PCR reads. The data show roughly 500,000 distinct CDR3 sequences, with more than 45% seen just once and around a fifth held by the top ten. This entry comes from a study of T cells in Graves' hyperthyroidism and ophthalmopathy. Notes on the study in general: In the blood, most expanded thyroid clonotypes above 0.001 appeared as well.

Diagnoses used clinical symptoms, serum thyroxine and TRAb, thyroid ultrasound and orbital computed tomography. The length of the CDR3 is 14 residues. Trimming took off 2 bases at V and 2 bases at J, with 9 bases between the two ends. Germline V gene lookup returns CDR1 SGHRS and CDR2 YFSETQ. The source is an adult woman with Graves' disease, either hyperthyroidism or ophthalmopathy (not recorded which). The genes are TRBV5-1 and TRBJ2-3, with D maybe TRBD1 (6 bases). The sequenced sample was peripheral blood or thyroid tissue (not recorded which). The CDR3 DNA reads as TGCGCCAGCAGCTTCGGACAGCACACAGATACGCAGTATTTT. This codes for CASSFGQHTDTQYF.